The clone carrying this TCR beta chain has at least ten counts. Template material for amplifying TCR beta CDR3 regions consisted of RNA transcripts. The TCR CDR3 was amplified in a first-round RT-PCR using the HTBI primer set. TCRdb ran MiXCR on the multiplex PCR reads and lists one entry per CDR3 protein. The sample yields approximately 510,000 distinct CDR3 sequences, around 43% seen once. The data stem from a study of T cells in Graves' hyperthyroidism and ophthalmopathy. Germline V CDR1 and CDR2: SQVTM, ANQGSEA. The CDR3 covers 19 residues. The ends lost 4 bases at V and 2 bases at J; junction bases unmatched: 18.

This sequence originates from an adult woman with Graves' disease, either hyperthyroidism or ophthalmopathy (not recorded which). The material sequenced was peripheral blood or thyroid tissue (not recorded which). This chain joins TRBV29-1 and TRBJ2-5; 11 nucleotides match TRBD2. CDR3 in DNA: TGCAGCGTTGGGCCTGTGGGGGGTAGCGGGAGGGCCACTCAAGAGACCCAGTACTTC. Translated: CSVGPVGGSGRATQETQYF.